These 30 T cell receptor beta chains share one sample of origin, sequenced in a study of T cell repertoires in cytomegalovirus infection. Antigens for these TCRs are unknown. TCRdb recomputed calls from the reads with MiXCR, one row per CDR3 protein. The data hold hundreds of thousands of distinct CDR3 sequences, with more than 40% observed a single time. This specimen consisted of cultured PBMCs, obtained from culture after CMV antigen stimulation. The receptor set was obtained from a human donor in good health (CMV status not recorded). Some clones in this sample may be carry-over from other donors' samples.

This clonotype appeared a single time. The V call is TRBV10-3, the J call TRBJ2-1; the match to TRBD2 covers 11 bases. With 4 bases clipped from V and 0 bases from J, the junction kept 8 bases outside the gene matches. Looked up from germline, CDR1 is ENHRY and CDR2 is SYGVKD. The CDR3 consists of 18 residues. The CDR3 here is CAISVGSGRASSYNEQFF. The CDR3 DNA sequence: TGTGCCATCAGTGTGGGTAGCGGGAGGGCCTCCTCCTACAATGAGCAGTTCTTC.

This sequence joins TRBV20-1 and TRBJ1-5, with TRBD1 as a possible D gene (6 bases). Germline V lookup: CDR1 DFQATT, CDR2 SNEGSKA (reference sequence). Trimming stripped 6 bases from V and 1 base from J, with 16 bases between. The CDR3 covers 15 residues. The CDR3 sequence is CSAITGSGSNQPQHF. In DNA form, the CDR3 reads TGCAGTGCGATAACAGGGTCTGGAAGCAATCAGCCCCAGCATTTT.

This rearrangement joins TRBV29-1 to TRBJ1-2; 10 nucleotides match TRBD1. Germline V lookup: CDR1 SQVTM, CDR2 ANQGSEA. The CDR3 length is 13 residues. J lost 0 bases, V lost 6 bases, and 1 base had no gene match. CDR3 DNA: TGCAGCGTGGGACAGGGGCCTAACTATGGCTACACCTTC. This sequence encodes CSVGQGPNYGYTF.

This clonotype occurred a few times. The rearrangement uses TRBV5-8 and TRBJ1-2, with TRBD1 as a possible D gene (5 bases). V was shortened by 0 bases and J by 4 bases, with 19 bases between the two germline ends. Germline V lookup: CDR1 SGHTS, CDR2 YDEGEE. The CDR3 runs 17 residues. The CDR3 is CASSLGTGTATRYGYTF. Written as DNA, the CDR3 is TGTGCCAGCAGCTTGGGGACCGGGACTGCGACTCGCTATGGCTACACCTTC.

This clonotype was seen a few times. The rearrangement uses TRBV12-3 or TRBV12-4 and TRBJ2-1; 7 bases fit TRBD1. The length of the CDR3 is 16 residues. J was trimmed by 3 bases and V by 4 bases; bases with no gene match: 9. DNA for the CDR3: TGTGCCAGCAGTTCTCCGGGACAGATTATCTACAATGAGCAGTTCTTC. Translation: CASSSPGQIIYNEQFF.

V and J are TRBV6-1 and TRBJ1-2; D unclear. This CDR3 has 12 amino acids. With 4 bases removed from V and 7 bases from J, the gap between germline ends came to 10 bases. Germline V gives CDR1 MNHNS, CDR2 SASEGT. The CDR3 here is CASSGRDAGYTF. In DNA form, the CDR3 reads TGTGCCAGCAGTGGGAGAGACGCTGGCTACACCTTC.

The CDR3 protein is CASSIDPGGAYNEQFF. DNA for the CDR3: TGTGCCAGTAGTATAGACCCCGGTGGGGCCTACAATGAGCAGTTCTTC. The V and J genes are TRBV19 and TRBJ2-1, with D hard to call. This CDR3 spans 16 amino acids. CDR1 is LNHDA and CDR2 is SQIVND in the germline V gene (reference sequence). Trimming shortened V by 0 bases and J by 2 bases, and 11 bases separated the two germline ends.

The J gene is TRBJ2-2, the V gene TRBV7-6; D gene uncertain. The V end lost 2 bases, the J end lost 3 bases, and 7 bases lay between the germline ends. CDR1 and CDR2 (germline): SGHVS, FNYEAQ. This CDR3 spans 14 amino acids. In nucleotides, the CDR3 is TGTGCCAGCAGCTTATTCCGGGACACCGGGGAGCTGTTTTTT. Protein product: CASSLFRDTGELFF.

This clonotype was observed many times. The chain uses TRBV7-2 and TRBJ2-5; TRBD2 might be the D (5 bases). Trimming took off 5 bases at V and 5 bases at J, with 9 bases between the two ends. CDR3 length: 12 residues. The germline gives CDR1 SGHTA, CDR2 FQGNSA. CDR3 amino acids: CASSPPGETQYF. DNA of the CDR3: TGTGCCAGCAGCCCCCCGGGGGAGACCCAGTACTTC.

The V and J genes are TRBV27 and TRBJ2-1; the D call may be TRBD1 or TRBD2 (5 bases each). Germline V gives CDR1 MNHEY, CDR2 SMNVEV (reference sequence). The CDR3 has 15 amino acids. With 8 bases removed from V and 10 bases from J, the gap between germline ends came to 24 bases. In DNA form, the CDR3 reads TGTGCCAGCGCTTCATTGCAGGGAGCAACATGGGAGCAGTTCTTC. Its protein is CASASLQGATWEQFF.

The chain combines TRBV27 with TRBJ2-5; tentatively, D is TRBD1 or TRBD2 (5 bases each). The CDR3 runs 15 residues. Germline loops: CDR1 MNHEY, CDR2 SMNVEV (reference sequence). Trimming removed 2 bases from V and 2 bases from J, with 12 bases in between. CDR3 nucleotide sequence: TGTGCCAGCAGTTTAGGCTTTGGGGGTCAAGAGACCCAGTACTTC. Protein product: CASSLGFGGQETQYF.

The V and J genes are TRBV15 and TRBJ1-4, with 7 bases that match TRBD1. The CDR3 consists of 15 residues. Germline V gives CDR1 LNHNV, CDR2 YYDKDF (reference sequence). V dropped 11 bases and J dropped 2; count of bases not matched to a gene: 11. CDR3 residues: CAPLAGGLTNEKLFF. For the CDR3, the DNA is TGTGCCCCCCTGGCAGGGGGTTTGACTAATGAAAAACTGTTTTTT.

The V call is TRBV6-1, the J call TRBJ2-7; unclear D gene. V was pared by 3 bases and J by 0 bases, with 12 bases between. The length of the CDR3 is 15 residues. The germline gives CDR1 MNHNS, CDR2 SASEGT. CDR3 sequence (DNA): TGTGCCAGCAGTGATGATCCCATCTTCTCCTACGAGCAGTACTTC. Protein sequence: CASSDDPIFSYEQYF.

The CDR3 DNA is TGTGCCAGCAGCTTCGGGACAGGGTACGGTCAGCCCCAGCATTTT. Its translation is CASSFGTGYGQPQHF. The rearrangement joins TRBV7-2 to TRBJ1-5; the match to TRBD1 covers 9 bases. V was pared by 3 bases and J by 6 bases, with 6 bases of the junction left unmatched. Germline CDR1 reads SGHTA; CDR2 reads FQGNSA. CDR3 length: 15 amino acids. The full variable domain, in which reference TRBV7-2 and TRBJ1-5 provide the parts outside the CDR3, is GAGVSQSPSNKVTEKGKDVELRCDPISGHTALYWYRQSLGQGLEFLIYFQGNSAPDKSGLPSDRFSAERTGGSVSTLTIQRTQQEDSAVYLCASSFGTGYGQPQHFGDGTRLSIL.

Remarks on this clonotype: At one of its ends the junction is not consistent with the germline gene, which may arise from a read error. V gene TRBV7-2 combines with J gene TRBJ2-7; a weak D match, TRBD1 (7 bases). The CDR3 loop spans 14 amino acids. Germline V CDR1 and CDR2: SGHTA, FQGNSA. The CDR3 DNA follows: TGTGCCAGGAGCTTAAGGCAGGGGGGCTACGAGCAGTACTTC. Translating it yields CARSLRQGGYEQYF. Based on the CDR3 plus reference TRBV7-2 and TRBJ2-7, the full variable domain is GAGVSQSPSNKVTEKGKDVELRCDPISGHTALYWYRQSLGQGLEFLIYFQGNSAPDKSGLPSDRFSAERTGGSVSTLTIQRTQQEDSAVYLCARSLRQGGYEQYFGPGTRLTVT.

The rearrangement links TRBV12-3 or TRBV12-4 to TRBJ2-5; 9 bases line up with TRBD2. The CDR3 contains 15 residues. J lost 2 bases, V lost 2 bases, and 3 bases had no gene match. The CDR3 region has the DNA TGTGCCAGCAGTTTAAATGCGGGGGGGCAAGAGACCCAGTACTTC. It codes for CASSLNAGGQETQYF.

CDR3 in amino acids: CASSSGDTRYSPLHF. CDR3 nucleotides: TGTGCCAGCAGCTCGGGGGACACCCGGTATTCACCCCTCCACTTT. The rearrangement joins TRBV28 to TRBJ1-6; weak D call: TRBD1 (6 bases). This CDR3 has 15 amino acids. V dropped 6 bases and J dropped 8 bases, with 17 bases sitting between them. In germline, CDR1 is MDHEN, CDR2 SYDVKM.

CDR3: CASSWSGGNEQFF. CDR3 nucleotide sequence: TGTGCCAGCAGCTGGAGCGGGGGAAATGAGCAGTTCTTC. The chain links TRBV7-9 to TRBJ2-1, with 8 bases identical to TRBD2. CDR3 size: 13 residues. Trimming removed 4 bases from V and 7 bases from J; junction bases left unmatched: 3. CDR1 and CDR2 (germline): SEHNR, FQNEAQ (reference sequence).

The CDR3 nucleotides are TGTGCCAGTAGTATTTCGGACGGCTCAGGTGAGCAGTTCTTC. It encodes CASSISDGSGEQFF. V and J are TRBV19 and TRBJ2-1; no definite D call. The V end was cut by 3 bases, the J end by 9 bases, with 15 bases between. CDR3 length: 14 residues. The germline CDR1 and CDR2 sequences are LNHDA and SQIVND (reference sequence).

This clonotype has just a few counts. The chain recombines TRBV5-1 with TRBJ2-5, with D perhaps TRBD2 (5 bases). V lost 6 bases and J 1 base, leaving 13 bases between the germline ends. Germline CDR1 and CDR2: SGHRS and YFSETQ. This CDR3 contains 14 residues. Written as DNA, the CDR3 is TGCGCCAGCAAACGGAGGTTGGCCCAAGAGACCCAGTACTTC. Protein product: CASKRRLAQETQYF.

This clonotype has a handful of counts. The rearrangement uses TRBV4-3 and TRBJ2-1; 11 nucleotides align to TRBD2. Germline-derived CDR1 and CDR2 are LGHNA and YSLEER. The trim removed 3 bases at V and 4 bases at J, leaving 8 bases unmatched. This CDR3 is built from 17 residues. The DNA for the CDR3 is TGCGCCAGCAGCCAGGAAACCATAGCGGGAGGGTACAATGAGCAGTTCTTC. Its translation: CASSQETIAGGYNEQFF.

The chain uses TRBV7-9 and TRBJ1-2; 9 bases fit TRBD1. With V trimmed by 4 bases and J by 2 bases, 5 bases remained unmatched. Germline lookup yields CDR1 SEHNR and CDR2 FQNEAQ (reference sequence). The CDR3 runs to 15 residues. The CDR3 region has the DNA TGTGCCAGCAGCTCAACAGGGGGCAGCAACTATGGCTACACCTTC. Amino acid sequence: CASSSTGGSNYGYTF.

CDR3 region: CASSEGTGPTYEQYF. CDR3 nucleotides: TGTGCCAGCAGCGAGGGGACAGGGCCCACCTACGAGCAGTACTTC. The chain combines TRBV5-4 with TRBJ2-7; 9 bases match TRBD1. Germline loops: CDR1 SGHNT, CDR2 YYREEE (reference sequence). The CDR3 spans 15 residues. Unmatched junction bases numbered 7, after V lost 4 bases and J lost 2 bases.

The chain has TRBV2 and TRBJ1-6, with 11 bases fitting TRBD1. From germline, CDR1 is SNHLY and CDR2 FYNNEI. The junction had 13 bases not matched to a gene; V was cut back by 5 bases and J by 10 bases. The CDR3 is 17 residues long. The CDR3 nucleotides read TGTGCCAGCAGTTTATCCGGGACAGGGGGTAGAAGGTCACCCCTCCACTTT. It encodes CASSLSGTGGRRSPLHF.

The chain is built from TRBV7-9 and TRBJ2-1; 7 bases match TRBD2. Unmatched junction bases numbered 8, after V lost 2 bases and J lost 7 bases. Germline V lookup: CDR1 SEHNR, CDR2 FQNEAQ (reference sequence). The CDR3 is 15 amino acids. The CDR3 is CASSLTGGRGNEQFF. DNA of the CDR3: TGTGCCAGCAGCTTAACGGGAGGCCGCGGGAATGAGCAGTTCTTC.

The sample holds many counts of this clonotype. The chain has TRBV7-2 and TRBJ2-6; D is unresolved. Germline-derived CDR1 and CDR2 are SGHTA and FQGNSA. V shed 1 base and J shed 0 bases, with 7 bases lying between them. This CDR3 comprises 16 residues. CDR3 in amino acids: CASSLVGFSGANVLTF. CDR3 bases: TGTGCCAGCAGCTTAGTAGGCTTCTCTGGGGCCAACGTCCTGACTTTC.

This chain uses TRBV6-6 with TRBJ2-7; 10 bases align to TRBD1. Germline V CDR1 and CDR2: MNHNY, SVGAGI (reference sequence). V lost 2 bases to trimming and J lost 5 bases; unmatched junction nucleotides: 12. The CDR3 extends over 17 amino acids. CDR3 coding DNA: TGTGCCAGCAGTTACCTGATCCGGGACAGGGGTCAGGACGAGCAGTACTTC. Amino acid sequence: CASSYLIRDRGQDEQYF.

This clonotype was counted between two and nine times. V usage is TRBV7-9 and J usage is TRBJ2-5; D not resolved. The CDR3 extends over 16 amino acids. Germline V gene data show CDR1 as SEHNR and CDR2 as FQNEAQ (reference sequence). V dropped 1 base and J dropped 0 bases, with 12 bases sitting between them. DNA for the CDR3: TGTGCCAGCAGCTTAGTGTTGGGCCAGGACCAAGAGACCCAGTACTTC. Its translation: CASSLVLGQDQETQYF.

The chain combines TRBV27 with TRBJ2-7; 7 bases fit TRBD1. The ends lost 5 bases at V and 1 base at J; junction bases unmatched: 5. Germline V gene sequence: CDR1 MNHEY, CDR2 SMNVEV (reference sequence). The CDR3 is 14 residues long. Written as DNA, the CDR3 is TGTGCCAGCAGTCTCCTACAGGGGTCCTACGAGCAGTACTTC. Protein: CASSLLQGSYEQYF.

The gene calls are TRBV3-1 and TRBJ2-7, with D perhaps matching TRBD1 (5 bases). From germline, CDR1 is LGHDT and CDR2 YNNKEL (reference sequence). There are 14 residues in the CDR3. Trimming cost V 1 base and J 3 bases, with 10 bases left between them. CDR3 sequence reads: CASSQGGDFYEQYF. CDR3 bases: TGTGCCAGCAGCCAAGGGGGCGATTTCTACGAGCAGTACTTC.